This is a list of T cell receptor beta chains from one sample in a study of regulatory T cells in long-lasting Graves disease. MiXCR was run by TCRdb on the multiplex PCR reads, yielding one entry per CDR3 protein. There are more than 300,000 distinct CDR3 sequences in the sample; about 20% occur only once, and 29% lies in the top ten. This specimen was peripheral blood mononuclear cells (PBMCs), taken when the disease was refractory, from a patient treated with antithyroid drugs. Receptor source: a female donor with Graves disease. CDR3s include the opening cysteine and the closing phenylalanine or tryptophan. D genes are given only for firm matches. Clone size is not always given. Where it is, it says once, few, many or a class for expanded clones.

D gene,V gene,J gene,clone size,CDR3 DNA,CDR3 protein
.,TRBV27,TRBJ1-5,many,TGTGCCAGCAGTTTTTCGAAAGGGTGGGGGAATTGGGATCAGCCCCAGCATTTT,CASSFSKGWGNWDQPQHF
.,TRBV11-2,TRBJ1-3,.,TGTGCCAGCAGCTCCATCCGGGGAAACACCATATATTTT,CASSSIRGNTIYF
.,TRBV10-2,TRBJ2-7,.,TGCGCCAGCACCTTGTGGGCCCACGAGGACGAGCAGTACTTC,CASTLWAHEDEQYF
.,TRBV5-6,TRBJ1-2,many,TGTGCCAGCAGCTCGGGACTTAACTATGGCTACACCTTC,CASSSGLNYGYTF
.,TRBV11-3,TRBJ1-2,many,TGTGCCAGCAGCTTCCCCAGACGGGCCAACTATGGCTACACCTTC,CASSFPRRANYGYTF
.,TRBV12-3/TRBV12-4,TRBJ2-7,many,TGTGCCAGCAGTTTAGTTAACAGGGTCTCGAGCGAGCAGTACTTC,CASSLVNRVSSEQYF
TRBD2,TRBV20-1,TRBJ2-5,.,TGCAGTGCTCAAAGGGGAGGGCGGGAGACCCAGTACTTC,CSAQRGGRETQYF
.,TRBV7-2,TRBJ1-6,few,TGTGCCAGCAGCCCTCGGGCAGGCTATAATTCACCCCTCCACTTT,CASSPRAGYNSPLHF
.,TRBV5-1,TRBJ1-3,once,TGCGCCAGCAGCGCCGACGGAGGCTCTGGAAACACCATATATTTT,CASSADGGSGNTIYF
.,TRBV6-5,TRBJ1-1,.,TGTGCCAGCAGTTACACCTTTTCGGAGACTGAAGCTTTCTTT,CASSYTFSETEAFF
.,TRBV7-9,TRBJ2-7,many,TGTGCCAGCAGCGCTAAAAACAGGGAGCAGTACTTC,CASSAKNREQYF
TRBD2,TRBV12-3/TRBV12-4,TRBJ2-1,few,TGTGCCAGCAGTTTAATCTTCGGGACTAGCGGGGGGTACAATGAGCAGTTCTTC,CASSLIFGTSGGYNEQFF
.,TRBV7-2,TRBJ1-2,many,TGTGCCAGCAGCTTAGTGCTGGGGGGGGAATATGGCTACACCTTC,CASSLVLGGEYGYTF
.,TRBV11-3,TRBJ2-2,many,TGTGCCAGCAGCTTAGAAACAGTACGCACCGGGGAGCTGTTTTTT,CASSLETVRTGELFF
TRBD1,TRBV7-2,TRBJ1-2,many,TGTGCCAGCAGACGAGGGACAGGGGATTATGGCTACACCTTC,CASRRGTGDYGYTF
.,TRBV20-1,TRBJ1-5,.,TGCAGTGCTAGAGATCTGAAAGGGAGTAGCAATCAGCCCCAGCATTTT,CSARDLKGSSNQPQHF
TRBD1,TRBV4-1,TRBJ1-5,.,TGCGCCAGCAGCCGGGGACAGCTAAATCAGCCCCAGCATTTT,CASSRGQLNQPQHF
.,TRBV5-4,TRBJ1-2,few,TGTGCCAGCAGCTTGCAGGGCAGCAACTATGGCTACACCTTC,CASSLQGSNYGYTF
TRBD2,TRBV10-2,TRBJ2-7,.,TGCGCCAGCAGGGGACTAGCGGGAGGCTTTCAGGACGAGCAGTACTTC,CASRGLAGGFQDEQYF
.,TRBV13,TRBJ2-3,many,TGTGCCAGCAGCTTCAGCAGGTCTACGCAGTATTTT,CASSFSRSTQYF
.,TRBV4-1,TRBJ2-3,.,TGCGCCAGCAGCCAAGTGGTGATTTTACCAGATACGCAGTATTTT,CASSQVVILPDTQYF
TRBD1,TRBV7-2,TRBJ2-2,many,TGTGCCAGCAGCTCCCCCCGGGACAGGGGAAAGAACACCGGGGAGCTGTTTTTT,CASSSPRDRGKNTGELFF
TRBD1,TRBV29-1,TRBJ1-5,.,TGCAGCGTTAAGACAGGGTCGAGCAATCAGCCCCAGCATTTT,CSVKTGSSNQPQHF
.,TRBV27,TRBJ1-1,.,TGTGCCAGCAGATTATATTGGGGGGGTGGCACTGAAGCTTTCTTT,CASRLYWGGGTEAFF
.,TRBV7-2,TRBJ2-7,few,TGTGCCAGCGGAGAGGTTCACGAGCAGTACTTC,CASGEVHEQYF
.,TRBV7-8,TRBJ2-7,.,TGTGCCAGCAGTAAAATGGGCAGGGGGGTTTCATACGAGCAGTACTTC,CASSKMGRGVSYEQYF
TRBD2,TRBV9,TRBJ2-5,.,TGTGCCAGCAGCGTTGGGACTAGCGGGGAAGAGACCCAGTACTTC,CASSVGTSGEETQYF
.,TRBV7-8,TRBJ2-5,many,TGTGCCAGCACCCCACAGGGCACTATCCAAGAGACCCAGTACTTC,CASTPQGTIQETQYF
.,TRBV5-1,TRBJ1-5,few,TGCGCCAGCAGCTTTGGGGAGGGGGTCAATCAGCCCCAGCATTTT,CASSFGEGVNQPQHF
.,TRBV6-1,TRBJ2-4,.,TGTGCCAGCTGGGATATGGGCCGTATAGCCAAAAACATTCAGTACTTC,CASWDMGRIAKNIQYF